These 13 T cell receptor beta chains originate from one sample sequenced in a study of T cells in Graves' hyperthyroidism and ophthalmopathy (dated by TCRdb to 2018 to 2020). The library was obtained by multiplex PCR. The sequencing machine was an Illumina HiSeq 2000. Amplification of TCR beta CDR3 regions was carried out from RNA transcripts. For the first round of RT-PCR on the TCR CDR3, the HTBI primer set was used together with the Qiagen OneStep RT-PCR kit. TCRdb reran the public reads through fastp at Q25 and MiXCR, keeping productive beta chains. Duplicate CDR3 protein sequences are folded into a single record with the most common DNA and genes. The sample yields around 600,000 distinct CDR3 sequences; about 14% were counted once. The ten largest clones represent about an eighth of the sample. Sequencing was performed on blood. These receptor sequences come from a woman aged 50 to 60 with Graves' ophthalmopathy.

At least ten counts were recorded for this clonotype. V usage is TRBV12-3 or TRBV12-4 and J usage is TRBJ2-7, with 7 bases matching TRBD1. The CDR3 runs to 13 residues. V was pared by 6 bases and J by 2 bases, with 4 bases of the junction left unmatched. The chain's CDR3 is CASSPGTAYEQYF. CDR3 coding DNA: TGTGCCAGCAGCCCCGGGACAGCCTACGAGCAGTACTTC.

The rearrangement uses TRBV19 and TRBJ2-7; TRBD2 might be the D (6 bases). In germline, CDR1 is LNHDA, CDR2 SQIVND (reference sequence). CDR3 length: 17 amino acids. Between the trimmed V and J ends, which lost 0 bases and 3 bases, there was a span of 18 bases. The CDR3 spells CASSIEGWQGGYYEQYF. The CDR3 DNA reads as TGTGCCAGTAGTATAGAAGGTTGGCAGGGAGGTTACTACGAGCAGTACTTC.

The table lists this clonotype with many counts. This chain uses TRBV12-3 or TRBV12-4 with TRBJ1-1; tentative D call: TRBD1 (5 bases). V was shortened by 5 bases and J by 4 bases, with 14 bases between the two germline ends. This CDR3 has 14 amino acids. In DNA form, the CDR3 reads TGTGCCAGCAGTGCCGGGACTTTCAGCACTGAAGCTTTCTTT. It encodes CASSAGTFSTEAFF.

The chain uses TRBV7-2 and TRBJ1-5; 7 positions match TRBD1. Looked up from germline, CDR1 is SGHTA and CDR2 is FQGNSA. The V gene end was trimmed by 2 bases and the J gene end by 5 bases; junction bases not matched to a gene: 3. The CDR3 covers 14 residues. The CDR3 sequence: CASSLYRGDQPQHF. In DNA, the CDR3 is TGTGCCAGCAGCTTATACAGGGGCGATCAGCCCCAGCATTTT. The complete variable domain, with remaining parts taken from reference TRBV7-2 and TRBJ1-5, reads GAGVSQSPSNKVTEKGKDVELRCDPISGHTALYWYRQSLGQGLEFLIYFQGNSAPDKSGLPSDRFSAERTGGSVSTLTIQRTQQEDSAVYLCASSLYRGDQPQHFGDGTRLSIL.

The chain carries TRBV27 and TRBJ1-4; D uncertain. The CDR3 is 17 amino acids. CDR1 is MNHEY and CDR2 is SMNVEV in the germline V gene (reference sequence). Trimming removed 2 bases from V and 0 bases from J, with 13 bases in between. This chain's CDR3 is CASSLSSSVATNEKLFF. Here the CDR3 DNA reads TGTGCCAGCAGTTTAAGTTCCAGCGTTGCAACTAATGAAAAACTGTTTTTT.

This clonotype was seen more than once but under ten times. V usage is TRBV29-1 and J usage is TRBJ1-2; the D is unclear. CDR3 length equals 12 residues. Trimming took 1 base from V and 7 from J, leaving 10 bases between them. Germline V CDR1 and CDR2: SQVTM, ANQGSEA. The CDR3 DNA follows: TGCAGCGTTGAAGTTGGGGAGTCTGGCTACACCTTC. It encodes CSVEVGESGYTF.

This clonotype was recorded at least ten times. CDR3 region: CASSLGAWNSPLHF. The CDR3 DNA follows: TGTGCCAGCAGTTTGGGTGCGTGGAATTCACCCCTCCACTTT. This sequence joins TRBV28 and TRBJ1-6; no firm D call. Trimming cost V 3 bases and J 7 bases, with 10 bases left between them. Germline-derived CDR1 and CDR2 are MDHEN and SYDVKM. The CDR3 is made up of 14 amino acids.

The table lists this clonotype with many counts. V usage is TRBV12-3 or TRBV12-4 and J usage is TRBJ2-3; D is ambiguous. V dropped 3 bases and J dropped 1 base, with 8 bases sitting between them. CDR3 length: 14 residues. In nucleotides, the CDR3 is TGTGCCAGCAGTTTCGACTCCGGCACAGATACGCAGTATTTT. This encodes CASSFDSGTDTQYF.

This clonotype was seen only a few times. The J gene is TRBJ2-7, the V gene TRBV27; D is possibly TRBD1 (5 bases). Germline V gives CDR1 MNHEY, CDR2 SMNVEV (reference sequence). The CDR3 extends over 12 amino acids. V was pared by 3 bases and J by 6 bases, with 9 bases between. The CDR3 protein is CASSFTGSEQYF. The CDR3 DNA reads TGTGCCAGCAGTTTCACAGGTTCCGAGCAGTACTTC.

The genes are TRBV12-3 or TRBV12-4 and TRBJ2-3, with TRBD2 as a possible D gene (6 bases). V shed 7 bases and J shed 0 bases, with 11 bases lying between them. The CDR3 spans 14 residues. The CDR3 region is CASTRLESTDTQYF. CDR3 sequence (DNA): TGTGCCAGCACCCGACTAGAAAGCACAGATACGCAGTATTTT.

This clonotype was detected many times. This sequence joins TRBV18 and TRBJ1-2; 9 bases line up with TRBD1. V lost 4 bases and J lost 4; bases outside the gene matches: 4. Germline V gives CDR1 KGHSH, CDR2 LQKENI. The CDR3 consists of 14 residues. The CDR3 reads CASSLDRGAYGYTF. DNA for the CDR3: TGTGCCAGCTCACTGGACAGGGGAGCCTATGGCTACACCTTC.

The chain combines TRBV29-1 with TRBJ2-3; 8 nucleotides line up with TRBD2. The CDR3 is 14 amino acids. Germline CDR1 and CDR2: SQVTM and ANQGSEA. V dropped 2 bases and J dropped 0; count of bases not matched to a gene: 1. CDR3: CSVEPSGSTDTQYF. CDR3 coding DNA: TGCAGCGTTGAACCTAGCGGGAGCACAGATACGCAGTATTTT.

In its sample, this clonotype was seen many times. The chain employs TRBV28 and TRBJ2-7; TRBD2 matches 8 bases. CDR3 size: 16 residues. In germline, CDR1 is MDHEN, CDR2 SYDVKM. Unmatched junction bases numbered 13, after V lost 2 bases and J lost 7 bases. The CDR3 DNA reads TGTGCCAGCAGTTTACCCAGCGGGAGTGCACTAGGTGAGCAGTACTTC. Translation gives CASSLPSGSALGEQYF.